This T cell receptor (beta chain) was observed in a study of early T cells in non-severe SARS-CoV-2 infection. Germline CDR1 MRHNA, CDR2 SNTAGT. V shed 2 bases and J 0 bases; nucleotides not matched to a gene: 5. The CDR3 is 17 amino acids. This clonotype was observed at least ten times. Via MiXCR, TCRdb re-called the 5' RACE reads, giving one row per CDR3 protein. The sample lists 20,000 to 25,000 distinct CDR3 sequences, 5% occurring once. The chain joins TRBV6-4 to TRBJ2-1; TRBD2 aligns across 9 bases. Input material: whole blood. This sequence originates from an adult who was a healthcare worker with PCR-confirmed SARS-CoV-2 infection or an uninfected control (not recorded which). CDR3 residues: CASSDAGLANSYNEQFF. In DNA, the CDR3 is TGTGCCAGCAGTGACGCCGGACTAGCGAACTCCTACAATGAGCAGTTCTTC.